Listed here is a single T cell receptor (beta chain). Enrolled through a virtual design, the participants were between about 18 and 100 years of age and came from 24 US areas. This entry comes from a study of blood T cell repertoires in COVID-19. The germline V gene encodes CDR1 KGHSH and CDR2 LQKENI. The CDR3 spans 15 residues. V was clipped by 1 base and J by 2 bases, with 11 bases between them. The assay was immunoSEQ multiplex PCR, and TCRdb's table has in-frame clones only and misses some. This table has some 260,000 clones, approximately 86% appearing once. The rearrangement uses TRBV18 and TRBJ2-5; D gene uncertain. Sequenced material: PBMCs or T cells enriched from blood (not recorded which). The TCR originated in a woman in her twenties or thirties with acute COVID-19. CDR3 region: CASSPQRWRQETQYF. The CDR3, as DNA: TGTGCCAGCTCACCACAACGGTGGCGGCAAGAGACCCAGTACTTC. Full variable domain (outside the CDR3, taken from reference TRBV18 and TRBJ2-5): NAGVMQNPRHLVRRRGQEARLRCSPMKGHSHVYWYRQLPEEGLKFMVYLQKENIIDESGMPKERFSAEFPKEGPSILRIQQVVRGDSAAYFCASSPQRWRQETQYFGPGTRLLVL.